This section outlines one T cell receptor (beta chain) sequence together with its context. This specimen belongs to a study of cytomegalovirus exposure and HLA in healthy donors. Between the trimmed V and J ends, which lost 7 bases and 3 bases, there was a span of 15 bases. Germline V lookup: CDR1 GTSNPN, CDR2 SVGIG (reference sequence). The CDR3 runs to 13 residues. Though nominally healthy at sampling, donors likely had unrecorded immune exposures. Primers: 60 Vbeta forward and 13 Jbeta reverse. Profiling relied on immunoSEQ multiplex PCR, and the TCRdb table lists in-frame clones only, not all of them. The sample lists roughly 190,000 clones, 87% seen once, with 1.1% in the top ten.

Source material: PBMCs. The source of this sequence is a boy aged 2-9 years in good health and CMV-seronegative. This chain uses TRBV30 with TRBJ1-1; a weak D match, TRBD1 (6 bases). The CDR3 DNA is TGTGCCTTCTCCCCTAGGACAGACACTGAAGCTTTCTTT. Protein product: CAFSPRTDTEAFF.